The 25 T cell receptor beta chains presented below share a single source sample, sequenced in a study of blood T cell repertoires in COVID-19 (dated by TCRdb to 2020 to 2021). Library preparation used the immunoSEQ multiplex PCR assay. Not all clones reach the TCRdb copy of this immuneACCESS table, which keeps in-frame sequences only. Checked studies attribute under half of the gap to unresolved V genes and leave the rest unexplained. The sample profile shows 80,000 to 85,000 clones; about 90% of them were found once. The biggest ten clones account for more than 4.5% of the sample. What was sequenced was peripheral blood. The receptors were sampled from a woman of 80 years or more with acute or convalescent COVID-19.

J is TRBJ2-7 and V is TRBV5-1; 7 nucleotides align to TRBD2. The CDR3 has 13 amino acids. Trimming cost V 0 bases and J 6 bases; bases outside gene matches: 3. The germline gives CDR1 SGHRS, CDR2 YFSETQ. CDR3 nucleotides: TGCGCCAGCAGCTTGGGCGGGAGCCGCGAGCAGTACTTC. Its translation is CASSLGGSREQYF.

This clone was observed a single time. This sequence joins TRBV27 and TRBJ2-7; weak D call: TRBD1 (6 bases). Trimming stripped 4 bases from V and 0 bases from J, with 10 bases between. CDR1 is MNHEY, CDR2 SMNVEV, per germline (reference sequence). This CDR3 comprises 14 residues. The CDR3 is CASSSDRYSYEQYF. The CDR3 nucleotides are TGTGCCAGCAGTTCCGACAGGTACTCCTACGAGCAGTACTTC.

The rearrangement uses TRBV7-3 and TRBJ2-5; 9 positions match TRBD1. The CDR3 covers 15 residues. The V gene end was trimmed by 4 bases and the J gene end by 2 bases; junction bases not matched to a gene: 5. CDR1 and CDR2 from the germline V gene are SGHTA and FQGTGA. CDR3 DNA sequence: TGTGCCAGCAGCTCGGGACAGGGCGGACAAGAGACCCAGTACTTC. Its translation: CASSSGQGGQETQYF.

The rearrangement joins TRBV3-1 (or the pseudogene TRBV3-2) to TRBJ2-1; 14 nucleotides align to TRBD2. Per the germline V gene, CDR1 is LGHDT and CDR2 is YNNKEL (reference sequence). This CDR3 contains 16 residues. Unmatched junction bases numbered 8, after V lost 4 bases and J lost 9 bases. The CDR3 bases are TGTGCCAGCAGCCCAAGGGGACTAGCGGGAGATCTTGAGCAGTTCTTC. It yields the protein CASSPRGLAGDLEQFF.

The chain has TRBV27 and TRBJ1-5; 9 bases fit TRBD1. V gave up 6 bases and J gave up 1 base; unmatched junction bases: 7. CDR3 length: 16 residues. The germline V gene encodes CDR1 MNHEY and CDR2 SMNVEV (reference sequence). This CDR3 reads CASRPGGTGSNQPQHF. The CDR3 DNA reads TGTGCCAGCAGACCCGGGGGGACAGGGAGCAATCAGCCCCAGCATTTT.

V and J are TRBV6-2 or TRBV6-3 and TRBJ2-7, with 9 bases fitting TRBD1. The CDR3 has 15 residues. Losses at the gene ends were 5 bases for V and 5 bases for J; bases not matched to a gene: 10. Per germline, CDR1 MNHEY and CDR2 SVGEGT. The CDR3 nucleotides are TGTGCCAGCAGTGACCCACAGGGGGCGAGCGACGAGCAGTACTTC. Protein product: CASSDPQGASDEQYF.

This clone has just one count. The chain is built from TRBV5-1 and TRBJ2-2; 7 bases agree with TRBD2. Germline assignment: CDR1 SGHRS and CDR2 YFSETQ. This CDR3 has 16 residues. Unmatched junction bases numbered 7, after V lost 0 bases and J lost 5 bases. The CDR3 here is CASSLVVVGGTGELFF. In DNA form, the CDR3 reads TGCGCCAGCAGCTTGGTAGTCGTCGGGGGGACCGGGGAGCTGTTTTTT.

The chain employs TRBV5-1 and TRBJ1-2; D uncertain. This CDR3 contains 12 residues. Trimming stripped 1 base from V and 7 bases from J, with 8 bases between. From germline, CDR1 is SGHRS and CDR2 YFSETQ. The CDR3 coding sequence is TGCGCCAGCAGCTTGTCGGGGTCTGGCTACACCTTC. Amino acid sequence: CASSLSGSGYTF. Full variable domain (missing parts from reference TRBV5-1 and TRBJ1-2): KAGVTQTPRYLIKTRGQQVTLSCSPISGHRSVSWYQQTPGQGLQFLFEYFSETQRNKGNFPGRFSGRQFSNSRSEMNVSTLELGDSALYLCASSLSGSGYTFGSGTRLTVV.

This chain links TRBV3-1 (or the pseudogene TRBV3-2) with TRBJ1-5; D not certain. The germline V and J ends were trimmed by 5 bases and 4 bases, with 9 bases remaining between them. This CDR3 has 13 amino acids. Germline assignment: CDR1 LGHDT and CDR2 YNNKEL (reference sequence). This CDR3 reads CASSTTGNQPQHF. The CDR3 DNA reads TGTGCCAGCAGCACCACGGGTAATCAGCCCCAGCATTTT.

V gene TRBV9 combines with J gene TRBJ1-1; tentatively, D is TRBD1 (6 bases). V lost 3 bases to trimming and J lost 0 bases, with 15 bases between them. The CDR3 contains 16 residues. Germline V gene sequence: CDR1 SGDLS, CDR2 YYNGEE. CDR3 sequence (DNA): TGTGCCAGCAGCGCTACAGGGAACCGAATGAACACTGAAGCTTTCTTT. Amino acids: CASSATGNRMNTEAFF.

CDR3 loop: CATKGTEGTEAFF. The CDR3 nucleotides are TGTGCCACCAAGGGGACGGAGGGGACTGAAGCTTTCTTT. The chain links TRBV10-3 to TRBJ1-1, with D possibly TRBD1 on 5 matching bases. This CDR3 is 13 amino acids long. Germline CDR1 is ENHRY and CDR2 is SYGVKD. Deletions cut 10 bases from V and 5 bases from J, with 17 bases between.

J is TRBJ2-1 and V is TRBV18; 12 bases are shared with TRBD1. This CDR3 has 17 residues. The V gene end was trimmed by 3 bases and the J gene end by 8 bases; junction bases not matched to a gene: 11. In germline, CDR1 is KGHSH, CDR2 LQKENI. CDR3 sequence (DNA): TGTGCCAGCTCACCCCCCAGGGACAGGGGGCGATATGATGAGCAGTTCTTC. Protein sequence: CASSPPRDRGRYDEQFF.

The chain links TRBV30 to TRBJ1-2, with 8 bases identical to TRBD1. The germline gives CDR1 GTSNPN, CDR2 SVGIG (reference sequence). V shed 6 bases, J shed 4 bases, and the junction held 7 bases outside the gene matches. The CDR3 has 13 amino acids. In DNA form, the CDR3 reads TGTGCCTGTAAGGGACAGGTCCTCTATGGCTACACCTTC. This translates into CACKGQVLYGYTF.

The chain is built from TRBV9 and TRBJ1-2; tentatively, D is TRBD1 (5 bases). Trimming removed 4 bases at V and 2 bases at J, with 9 bases between. The CDR3 covers 13 residues. The germline V gene encodes CDR1 SGDLS and CDR2 YYNGEE. The CDR3 protein is CASSKQANYGYTF. For the CDR3, the DNA is TGTGCCAGCAGCAAACAGGCGAACTATGGCTACACCTTC.

The chain employs TRBV15 and TRBJ2-3; D gene uncertain. This CDR3 has 12 amino acids. Trimming pared 2 bases from V and 2 bases from J, leaving 2 bases between. Germline loops: CDR1 LNHNV, CDR2 YYDKDF (reference sequence). The CDR3 spells CATSRLTDTQYF. The CDR3 DNA follows: TGTGCCACCAGCAGACTCACAGATACGCAGTATTTT.

This clone occurred once. The chain recombines TRBV24-1 with TRBJ1-1, with 7 bases lining up with TRBD1. The CDR3 is 14 amino acids. J gave up 6 bases and V 9 bases, and 12 bases lay outside the gene matches. Germline CDR1 and CDR2: KGHDR and SFDVKD. DNA of the CDR3: TGTGCCACCCGCAGGGGGGCGCCGGCCGCTGAAGCTTTCTTT. This translates into CATRRGAPAAEAFF.

This clone was seen only once. The chain combines TRBV5-1 with TRBJ2-5; the match to TRBD2 covers 9 bases. The CDR3 length is 17 residues. After removal of 4 bases from V and 1 base from J, the junction contained 11 bases not matched to a gene. From germline, CDR1 is SGHRS and CDR2 YFSETQ. The CDR3 region is CASSLNVLAGLQETQYF. The CDR3 DNA reads TGCGCCAGCAGCCTAAACGTTCTAGCGGGACTCCAAGAGACCCAGTACTTC.

The chain employs TRBV10-3 and TRBJ1-5; D not certain. CDR3 length: 12 amino acids. Germline V gene data show CDR1 as ENHRY and CDR2 as SYGVKD. The germline V and J ends were trimmed by 4 bases and 4 bases, with 5 bases remaining between them. CDR3 sequence (DNA): TGTGCCATCAGTGGGCGGAATCAGCCCCAGCATTTT. Amino acid sequence: CAISGRNQPQHF.

J is TRBJ2-2 and V is TRBV27; 10 bases match TRBD1. The CDR3 sequence is 16 residues long. The V segment lost 4 bases and the J segment 4 bases; nucleotides outside the gene matches: 6. Germline values: CDR1 MNHEY, CDR2 SMNVEV (reference sequence). The CDR3 spells CASSSPGQGRTGELFF. CDR3 DNA: TGTGCCAGCAGTTCCCCGGGACAGGGGCGCACCGGGGAGCTGTTTTTT.

This rearrangement joins TRBV5-5 to TRBJ2-2, with 8 bases identical to TRBD1. The germline gives CDR1 SGHKS, CDR2 YYEKEE (reference sequence). This CDR3 contains 16 residues. Trimming cost V 1 base and J 7 bases; bases outside gene matches: 9. The CDR3 loop reads CASSLPRTGTGGELFF. CDR3 DNA sequence: TGTGCCAGCAGCTTGCCCAGGACAGGGACGGGCGGGGAGCTGTTTTTT.

The gene calls are TRBV3-1 (or the pseudogene TRBV3-2) and TRBJ2-5; 9 bases agree with TRBD2. The CDR3 extends over 18 amino acids. J was trimmed by 4 bases and V by 5 bases; bases with no gene match: 17. Germline V gene lookup returns CDR1 LGHDT and CDR2 YNNKEL (reference sequence). The CDR3: CASSFRGAGLATGETQYF. The CDR3 DNA reads as TGTGCCAGCAGCTTCAGGGGAGCGGGACTAGCAACAGGAGAGACCCAGTACTTC.

The chain carries TRBV2 and TRBJ2-5; TRBD2 aligns across 9 bases. This CDR3 spans 16 amino acids. J lost 3 bases, V lost 0 bases, and 5 bases had no gene match. Germline loops: CDR1 SNHLY, CDR2 FYNNEI. CDR3 nucleotides: TGTGCCAGCAGTGAAGCTCCGGGACTAGCTAAAGAGACCCAGTACTTC. Translating it yields CASSEAPGLAKETQYF.

This clone has just a few counts. The V gene is TRBV7-9, the J gene TRBJ2-3; D is perhaps TRBD1 (5 bases). Trimming removed 5 bases at V and 4 bases at J, with 10 bases between. The CDR3 totals 13 residues. Germline V lookup: CDR1 SEHNR, CDR2 FQNEAQ (reference sequence). CDR3 amino acids: CASSQTGPDTQYF. The DNA for the CDR3 is TGTGCCAGCAGCCAAACAGGCCCAGATACGCAGTATTTT.

This chain uses TRBV5-5 with TRBJ2-6; 9 bases are a match to TRBD1. CDR1 and CDR2 (germline): SGHKS, YYEKEE (reference sequence). With V trimmed by 2 bases and J by 0 bases, 6 bases remained unmatched. The CDR3 extends over 18 amino acids. The CDR3 loop is CASSFLGTGSSGANVLTF. The CDR3 DNA reads TGTGCCAGCAGCTTCCTTGGGACAGGGAGCTCTGGGGCCAACGTCCTGACTTTC.

The V gene is TRBV7-9, the J gene TRBJ1-1; 8 bases match TRBD1. Germline trimming cut 1 base from V and 2 bases from J; bases unmatched to any gene: 3. Per germline, CDR1 SEHNR and CDR2 FQNEAQ (reference sequence). This CDR3 region has 15 residues. The CDR3 spells CASSLDTGGNTEAFF. CDR3 coding DNA: TGTGCCAGCAGCTTAGACACAGGGGGTAACACTGAAGCTTTCTTT.